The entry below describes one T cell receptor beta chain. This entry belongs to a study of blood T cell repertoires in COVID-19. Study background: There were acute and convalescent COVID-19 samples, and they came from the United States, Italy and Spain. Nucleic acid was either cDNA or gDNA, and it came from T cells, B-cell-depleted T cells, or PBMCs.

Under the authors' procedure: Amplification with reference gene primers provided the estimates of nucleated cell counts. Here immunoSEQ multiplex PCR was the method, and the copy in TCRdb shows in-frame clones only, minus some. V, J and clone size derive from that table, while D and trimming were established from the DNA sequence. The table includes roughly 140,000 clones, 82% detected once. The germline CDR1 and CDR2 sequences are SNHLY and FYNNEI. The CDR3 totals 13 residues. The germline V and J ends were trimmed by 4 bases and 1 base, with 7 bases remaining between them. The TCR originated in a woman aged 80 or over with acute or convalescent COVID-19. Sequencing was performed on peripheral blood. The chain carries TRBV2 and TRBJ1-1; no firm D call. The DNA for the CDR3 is TGTGCCAGCAGTGTAGACACGAACACTGAAGCTTTCTTT. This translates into CASSVDTNTEAFF.